These 23 T cell receptor beta chains were all obtained from the same sample, sequenced in a study of T-cell memory formation after mild COVID-19. TCRdb fed the 5' RACE reads into MiXCR, producing one record per CDR3 protein. Here the sample spans about 430,000 distinct CDR3 sequences, approximately 25% being singletons. The sample was PBMCs or a T cell subset sorted from them (not recorded which). The origin of the receptors is an adult woman who had mild COVID-19 (a few samples of this study predate the infection). Cell type and time point are not known.

The chain joins TRBV20-1 to TRBJ1-5, with D unclear. In germline, CDR1 is DFQATT, CDR2 SNEGSKA (reference sequence). Trimming pared 1 base from V and 6 bases from J, leaving 7 bases between. The CDR3 contains 12 residues. The CDR3 DNA reads as TGCAGTGCTAGAGGCTCTTTTCAGCCCCAGCATTTT. This codes for CSARGSFQPQHF.

This clonotype was seen more than once but under ten times. V and J are TRBV4-1 and TRBJ2-7; D uncertain. Germline loops: CDR1 MGHRA, CDR2 YSYEKL. Trimming removed 0 bases from V and 6 bases from J, with 9 bases in between. The CDR3 spans 13 residues. The CDR3 DNA is TGCGCCAGCAGCCAAGACATAAGTTTCGAGCAGTACTTC. Its translation: CASSQDISFEQYF.

V is TRBV5-5 and J is TRBJ2-2, with D possibly being TRBD1 (5 bases). The V and J ends lost 1 base and 0 bases respectively, with 16 bases between them. From germline, CDR1 is SGHKS and CDR2 YYEKEE (reference sequence). This CDR3 comprises 18 residues. CDR3 sequence: CASSLRWTKASNTGELFF. The CDR3 DNA is TGTGCCAGCAGCTTGAGGTGGACAAAGGCGTCGAACACCGGGGAGCTGTTTTTT.

V gene TRBV12-3 or TRBV12-4 combines with J gene TRBJ2-2; 7 nucleotides agree with TRBD2. The J segment lost 7 bases and the V segment lost 2 bases, leaving 4 bases of the junction unmatched. The CDR3 spans 14 residues. CDR3 sequence: CASSLSSGDGELFF. CDR3 DNA: TGTGCCAGCAGTTTATCGAGCGGGGACGGGGAGCTGTTTTTT.

For the CDR3, the DNA is TGTGCCAGCAGATTTATTACGAACACCGGGGAGCTGTTTTTT. Protein product: CASRFITNTGELFF. The chain joins TRBV7-2 to TRBJ2-2; D call uncertain. V gave up 6 bases and J gave up 0 bases, with 8 bases separating them. In germline, CDR1 is SGHTA, CDR2 FQGNSA. There are 14 residues in the CDR3. The full variable domain, with the rest looked up from reference TRBV7-2 and TRBJ2-2, is GAGVSQSPSNKVTEKGKDVELRCDPISGHTALYWYRQSLGQGLEFLIYFQGNSAPDKSGLPSDRFSAERTGGSVSTLTIQRTQQEDSAVYLCASRFITNTGELFFGEGSRLTVL.

The chain joins TRBV4-2 to TRBJ2-1; D is possibly TRBD2 (5 bases). The V end lost 4 bases, the J end lost 4 bases, and 11 bases lay between the germline ends. The CDR3 runs to 14 residues. Germline V gene lookup returns CDR1 LGHNA and CDR2 YNFKEQ. The DNA for the CDR3 is TGTGCCAGCAGCCGAGCGGCCCAATACAATGAGCAGTTCTTC. Its translation is CASSRAAQYNEQFF.

V gene TRBV18 combines with J gene TRBJ2-3; 8 positions agree with TRBD2. V shed 3 bases, J shed 4 bases, and the junction held 9 bases outside the gene matches. Germline V gene sequence: CDR1 KGHSH, CDR2 LQKENI. The CDR3 consists of 16 residues. CDR3 in amino acids: CASSPLAAGGPDTQYF. CDR3 in DNA: TGTGCCAGCTCACCTCTAGCGGCGGGGGGTCCAGATACGCAGTATTTT.

In its sample, this clonotype was seen a few times. The chain uses TRBV29-1 and TRBJ1-2; D is undetermined. Germline CDR1 is SQVTM and CDR2 is ANQGSEA. Trimming stripped 6 bases from V and 2 bases from J, with 10 bases between. The CDR3 contains 12 residues. The CDR3 DNA is TGCAGCGTAGCTCAGACGAACTATGGCTACACCTTC. Its translation: CSVAQTNYGYTF.

This clonotype has more than one count but fewer than ten. For the CDR3, the DNA is TGTGCCAGCAGTTTATCCCGGGGTACCTACGAGCAGTACTTC. Translation: CASSLSRGTYEQYF. This chain uses TRBV27 with TRBJ2-7; maybe TRBD2 (5 bases). Trimming pared 0 bases from V and 2 bases from J, leaving 8 bases between. Germline V gene data show CDR1 as MNHEY and CDR2 as SMNVEV (reference sequence). This CDR3 contains 14 residues.

The genes are TRBV12-3 or TRBV12-4 and TRBJ1-3; 7 positions agree with TRBD1. Trimming took 6 bases from V and 4 from J; bases not matched to a gene: 6. The CDR3 loop spans 14 amino acids. This CDR3 is CASRSGQEGNTIYF. CDR3 sequence (DNA): TGTGCCAGCAGATCAGGACAGGAAGGAAACACCATATATTTT.

The chain joins TRBV5-1 to TRBJ2-1; D perhaps matches TRBD1 (6 bases). CDR3 length equals 15 residues. Looked up from germline, CDR1 is SGHRS and CDR2 is YFSETQ. With 4 bases removed from V and 5 bases from J, the gap between germline ends came to 16 bases. The CDR3 loop is CASSTGMTENNEQFF. The CDR3 coding sequence is TGCGCCAGCAGCACAGGGATGACGGAGAACAATGAGCAGTTCTTC. The complete variable domain, with remaining parts taken from reference TRBV5-1 and TRBJ2-1, reads KAGVTQTPRYLIKTRGQQVTLSCSPISGHRSVSWYQQTPGQGLQFLFEYFSETQRNKGNFPGRFSGRQFSNSRSEMNVSTLELGDSALYLCASSTGMTENNEQFFGPGTRLTVL.

The chain couples TRBV14 to TRBJ2-7; D is possibly TRBD1 (6 bases). The CDR3 length is 13 residues. Looked up from germline, CDR1 is SGHDN and CDR2 is FVKESK. With 2 bases removed from V and 6 bases from J, the gap between germline ends came to 11 bases. CDR3 sequence reads: CASSQYTGTEQYF. CDR3 nucleotide sequence: TGTGCCAGCAGCCAATATACAGGGACCGAGCAGTACTTC.

As DNA, the CDR3 is TGTGCCAGCAGCATTGCGGGACAGGCCTCTCCCTATGGCTACACCTTC. Protein sequence: CASSIAGQASPYGYTF. This rearrangement joins TRBV9 to TRBJ1-2; 8 bases agree with TRBD1. There are 16 residues in the CDR3. V trimming: 4 bases; J trimming: 4 bases; junction bases outside the gene matches: 12. Germline V gene lookup returns CDR1 SGDLS and CDR2 YYNGEE.

The chain is built from TRBV18 and TRBJ2-7; 9 bases map to TRBD2. Germline V gene data show CDR1 as KGHSH and CDR2 as LQKENI. The V segment lost 2 bases and the J segment 2 bases; nucleotides outside the gene matches: 4. CDR3 length: 15 amino acids. DNA for the CDR3: TGTGCCAGCTCACCAAGCGAGCGGGGGGCCTACGAGCAGTACTTC. It codes for CASSPSERGAYEQYF.

V and J are TRBV12-3 or TRBV12-4 and TRBJ1-4, with 7 bases identical to TRBD1. The CDR3 is 14 residues long. The junction had 9 bases not matched to a gene; V was cut back by 6 bases and J by 8 bases. For the CDR3, the DNA is TGTGCCAGCAGCAGACAGGGTGAGGAAGAAAAACTGTTTTTT. Translation: CASSRQGEEEKLFF.

The chain combines TRBV11-1 with TRBJ2-1, with 10 bases that match TRBD2. Germline CDR1 is SGHAT and CDR2 is FQDESV (reference sequence). The CDR3 sequence is 14 residues long. V lost 6 bases, J lost 13 bases, and 12 bases stayed unmatched. CDR3 sequence (DNA): TGTGCCAGCAGGCCTCGGACTAGCGGACTTCTTCAGTTCTTC. This translates into CASRPRTSGLLQFF. The entire variable domain, with the rest obtained from reference TRBV11-1 and TRBJ2-1, is as follows: EAEVAQSPRYKITEKSQAVAFWCDPISGHATLYWYRQILGQGPELLVQFQDESVVDDSQLPKDRFSAERLKGVDSTLKIQPAELGDSAMYLCASRPRTSGLLQFFGPGTRLTVL.

CDR3 bases: TGTGCCAGCAGCTTCGGTGACGGGGATACGCAGTATTTT. Its protein is CASSFGDGDTQYF. V and J are TRBV11-2 and TRBJ2-3; no definite D call. This CDR3 spans 13 amino acids. V was shortened by 3 bases and J by 6 bases, with 10 bases between the two germline ends. Germline CDR1 and CDR2: SGHAT and FQNNGV.

There are a few counts of this clonotype. The genes are TRBV18 and TRBJ2-1; D remains ambiguous. The V gene's germline CDR1 is KGHSH and CDR2 LQKENI. This CDR3 contains 17 residues. Deletions cut 6 bases from V and 0 bases from J, with 18 bases between. The CDR3 loop is CASSIHPTSSSYNEQFF. CDR3 coding DNA: TGTGCCAGCTCTATACATCCCACATCCAGCTCCTACAATGAGCAGTTCTTC.

This clonotype was seen a few times. The genes are TRBV24-1 and TRBJ2-3, with unresolved D. CDR3 length: 14 residues. CDR1 is KGHDR, CDR2 SFDVKD, per germline. Trimming removed 4 bases from V and 2 bases from J, with 9 bases in between. DNA of the CDR3: TGTGCCACCAGTGAGTTCTCCAACACAGATACGCAGTATTTT. It translates to CATSEFSNTDTQYF.

This clonotype was seen more than once but under ten times. The V call is TRBV2, the J call TRBJ2-3; TRBD1 or TRBD2 may be the D gene (5 bases each). Per the germline V gene, CDR1 is SNHLY and CDR2 is FYNNEI. V was clipped by 0 bases and J by 4 bases, with 14 bases between them. This CDR3 has 16 residues. DNA for the CDR3: TGTGCCAGCAGTGAAGCGGGGGTCTTGGGTGCAGATACGCAGTATTTT. Amino acids: CASSEAGVLGADTQYF.

The table lists this clonotype with a few counts. The V call is TRBV7-3, the J call TRBJ1-1; D is ambiguous. This CDR3 is built from 15 residues. Germline V gives CDR1 SGHTA, CDR2 FQGTGA. The V end lost 3 bases, the J end lost 0 bases, and 11 bases lay between the germline ends. The chain's CDR3 is CASSFSQTMNTEAFF. The CDR3 DNA sequence: TGTGCCAGCAGCTTCTCACAGACCATGAACACTGAAGCTTTCTTT.

This clonotype was seen more than once but under ten times. The rearrangement joins TRBV7-6 to TRBJ1-1; D ambiguous. V shed 1 base and J shed 3 bases, with 6 bases lying between them. Germline V gene data show CDR1 as SGHVS and CDR2 as FNYEAQ. This CDR3 has 13 amino acids. DNA of the CDR3: TGTGCCAGCAGCTTAGAGACATACACTGAAGCTTTCTTT. It encodes CASSLETYTEAFF.

The rearrangement uses TRBV30 and TRBJ2-1; a weak D match, TRBD2 (6 bases). V lost 7 bases, J lost 4 bases, and 17 bases lay in between. CDR3 length: 14 residues. Germline assignment: CDR1 GTSNPN and CDR2 SVGIG (reference sequence). For the CDR3, the DNA is TGTGCCTTAAGTTGGAGGGAGTTATACAATGAGCAGTTCTTC. It codes for CALSWRELYNEQFF.